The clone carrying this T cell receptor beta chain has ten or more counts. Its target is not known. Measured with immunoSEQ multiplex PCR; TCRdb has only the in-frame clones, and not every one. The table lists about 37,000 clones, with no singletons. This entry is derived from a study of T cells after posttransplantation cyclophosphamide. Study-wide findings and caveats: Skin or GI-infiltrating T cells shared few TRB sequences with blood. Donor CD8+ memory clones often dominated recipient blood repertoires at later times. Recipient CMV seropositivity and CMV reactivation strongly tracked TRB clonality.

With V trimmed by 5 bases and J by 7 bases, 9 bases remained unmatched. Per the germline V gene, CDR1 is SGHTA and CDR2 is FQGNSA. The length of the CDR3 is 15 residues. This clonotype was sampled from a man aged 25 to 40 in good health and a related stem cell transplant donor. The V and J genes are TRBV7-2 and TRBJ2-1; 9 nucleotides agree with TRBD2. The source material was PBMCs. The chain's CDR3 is CASSPRWGLANEQFF. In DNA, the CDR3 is TGTGCCAGCAGCCCCCGTTGGGGACTAGCAAATGAGCAGTTCTTC. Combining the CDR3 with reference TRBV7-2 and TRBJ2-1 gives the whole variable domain GAGVSQSPSNKVTEKGKDVELRCDPISGHTALYWYRQSLGQGLEFLIYFQGNSAPDKSGLPSDRFSAERTGGSVSTLTIQRTQQEDSAVYLCASSPRWGLANEQFFGPGTRLTVL.